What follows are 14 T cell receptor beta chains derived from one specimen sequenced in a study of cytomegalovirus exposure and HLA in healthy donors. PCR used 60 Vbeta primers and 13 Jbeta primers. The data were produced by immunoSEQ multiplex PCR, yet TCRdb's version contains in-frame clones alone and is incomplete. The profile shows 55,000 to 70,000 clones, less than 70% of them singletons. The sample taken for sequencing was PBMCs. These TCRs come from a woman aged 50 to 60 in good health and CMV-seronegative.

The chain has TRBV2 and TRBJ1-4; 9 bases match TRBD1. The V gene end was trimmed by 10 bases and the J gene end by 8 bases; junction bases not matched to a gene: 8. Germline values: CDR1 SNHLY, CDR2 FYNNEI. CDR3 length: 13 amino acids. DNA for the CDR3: TGTGCCACCTCACAGGGGGCAGGAGAAAAACTGTTTTTT. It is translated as CATSQGAGEKLFF.

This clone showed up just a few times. The chain's CDR3 is CASSAPYRGTNEKLFF. The CDR3 nucleotides are TGTGCCAGCAGCGCGCCATACAGGGGGACTAATGAAAAACTGTTTTTT. The V gene is TRBV5-5, the J gene TRBJ1-4; 8 bases agree with TRBD1. The V segment lost 4 bases and the J segment 2 bases; nucleotides outside the gene matches: 7. The germline gives CDR1 SGHKS, CDR2 YYEKEE (reference sequence). The CDR3 loop spans 16 amino acids.

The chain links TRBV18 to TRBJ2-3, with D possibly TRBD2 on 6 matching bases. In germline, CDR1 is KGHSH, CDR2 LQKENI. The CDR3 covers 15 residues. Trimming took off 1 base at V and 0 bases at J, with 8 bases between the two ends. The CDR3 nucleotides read TGTGCCAGCTCACCACGAAGCGGGAGCACAGATACGCAGTATTTT. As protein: CASSPRSGSTDTQYF. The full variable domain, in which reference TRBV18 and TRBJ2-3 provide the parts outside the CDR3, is NAGVMQNPRHLVRRRGQEARLRCSPMKGHSHVYWYRQLPEEGLKFMVYLQKENIIDESGMPKERFSAEFPKEGPSILRIQQVVRGDSAAYFCASSPRSGSTDTQYFGPGTRLTVL.

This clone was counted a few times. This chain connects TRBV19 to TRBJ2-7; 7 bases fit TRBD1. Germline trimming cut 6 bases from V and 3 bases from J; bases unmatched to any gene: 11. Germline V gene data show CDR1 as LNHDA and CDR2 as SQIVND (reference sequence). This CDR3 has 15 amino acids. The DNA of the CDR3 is TGTGCCAGTAGCGTTGCTGGGACAGCAAACTACGAGCAGTACTTC. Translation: CASSVAGTANYEQYF.

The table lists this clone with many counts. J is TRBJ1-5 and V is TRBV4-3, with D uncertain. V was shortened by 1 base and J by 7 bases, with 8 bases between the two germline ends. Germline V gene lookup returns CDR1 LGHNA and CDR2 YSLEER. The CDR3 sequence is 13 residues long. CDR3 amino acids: CASSQGQRQPQHF. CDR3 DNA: TGCGCCAGCAGCCAAGGACAACGGCAGCCCCAGCATTTT.

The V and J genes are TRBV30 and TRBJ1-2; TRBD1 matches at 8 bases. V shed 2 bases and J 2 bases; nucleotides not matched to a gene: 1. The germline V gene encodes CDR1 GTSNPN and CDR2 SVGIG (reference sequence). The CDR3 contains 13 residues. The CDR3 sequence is CAWSWDRNYGYTF. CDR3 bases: TGTGCCTGGAGTTGGGACAGGAACTATGGCTACACCTTC.

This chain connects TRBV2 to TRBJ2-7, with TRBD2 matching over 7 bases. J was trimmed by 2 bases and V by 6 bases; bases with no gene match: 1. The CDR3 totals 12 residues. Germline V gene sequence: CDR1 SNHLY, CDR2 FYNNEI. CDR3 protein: CASRGGAYEQYF. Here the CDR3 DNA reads TGTGCCAGCAGGGGGGGGGCCTACGAGCAGTACTTC.

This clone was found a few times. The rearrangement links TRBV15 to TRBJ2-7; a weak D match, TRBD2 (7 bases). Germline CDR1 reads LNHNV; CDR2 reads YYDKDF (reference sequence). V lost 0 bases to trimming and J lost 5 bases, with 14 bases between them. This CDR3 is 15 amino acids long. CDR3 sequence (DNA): TGTGCCACCAGCAGAGATTGGAGGGGGGGAAACGAGCAGTACTTC. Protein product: CATSRDWRGGNEQYF. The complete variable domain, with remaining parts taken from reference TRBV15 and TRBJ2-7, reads DAMVIQNPRYQVTQFGKPVTLSCSQTLNHNVMYWYQQKSSQAPKLLFHYYDKDFNNEADTPDNFQSRRPNTSFCFLDIRSPGLGDTAMYLCATSRDWRGGNEQYFGPGTRLTVT.

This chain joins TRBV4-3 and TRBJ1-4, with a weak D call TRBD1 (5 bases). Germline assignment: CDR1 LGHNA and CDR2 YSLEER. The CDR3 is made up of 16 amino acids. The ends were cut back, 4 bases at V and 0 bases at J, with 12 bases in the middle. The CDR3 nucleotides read TGCGCCAGCAGCCTCCGGGGGGATGCAACTAATGAAAAACTGTTTTTT. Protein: CASSLRGDATNEKLFF.

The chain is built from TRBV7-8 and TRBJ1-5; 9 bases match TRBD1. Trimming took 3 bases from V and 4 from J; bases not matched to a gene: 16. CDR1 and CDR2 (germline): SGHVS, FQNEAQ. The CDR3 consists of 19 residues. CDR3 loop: CASSFTPRGQGIGNQPQHF. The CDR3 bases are TGTGCCAGCAGCTTCACGCCCAGAGGACAGGGGATAGGGAATCAGCCCCAGCATTTT.

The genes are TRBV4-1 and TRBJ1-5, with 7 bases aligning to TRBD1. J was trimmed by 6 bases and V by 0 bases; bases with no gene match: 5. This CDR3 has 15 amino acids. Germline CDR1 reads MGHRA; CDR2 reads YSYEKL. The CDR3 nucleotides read TGCGCCAGCAGCCAAGATGTGGGACAGACTCAGCCCCAGCATTTT. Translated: CASSQDVGQTQPQHF.

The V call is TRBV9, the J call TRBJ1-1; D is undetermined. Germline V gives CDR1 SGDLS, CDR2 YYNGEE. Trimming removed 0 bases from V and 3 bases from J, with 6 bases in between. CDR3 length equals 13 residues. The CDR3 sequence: CASSVAGYTEAFF. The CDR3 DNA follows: TGTGCCAGCAGCGTAGCGGGTTACACTGAAGCTTTCTTT.

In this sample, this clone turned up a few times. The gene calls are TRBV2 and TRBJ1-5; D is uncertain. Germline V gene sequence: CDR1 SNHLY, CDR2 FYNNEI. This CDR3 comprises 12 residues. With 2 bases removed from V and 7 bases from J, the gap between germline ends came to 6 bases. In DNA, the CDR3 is TGTGCCAGCAGTGAACCGGGGCAGCCCCAGCATTTT. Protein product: CASSEPGQPQHF.

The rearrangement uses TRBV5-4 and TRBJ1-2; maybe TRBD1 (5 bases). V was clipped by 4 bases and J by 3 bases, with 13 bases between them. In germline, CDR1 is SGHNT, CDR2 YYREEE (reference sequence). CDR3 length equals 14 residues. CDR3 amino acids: CASSPGGEDYGYTF. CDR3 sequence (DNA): TGTGCCAGCAGCCCGGGGGGGGAGGACTATGGCTACACCTTC.